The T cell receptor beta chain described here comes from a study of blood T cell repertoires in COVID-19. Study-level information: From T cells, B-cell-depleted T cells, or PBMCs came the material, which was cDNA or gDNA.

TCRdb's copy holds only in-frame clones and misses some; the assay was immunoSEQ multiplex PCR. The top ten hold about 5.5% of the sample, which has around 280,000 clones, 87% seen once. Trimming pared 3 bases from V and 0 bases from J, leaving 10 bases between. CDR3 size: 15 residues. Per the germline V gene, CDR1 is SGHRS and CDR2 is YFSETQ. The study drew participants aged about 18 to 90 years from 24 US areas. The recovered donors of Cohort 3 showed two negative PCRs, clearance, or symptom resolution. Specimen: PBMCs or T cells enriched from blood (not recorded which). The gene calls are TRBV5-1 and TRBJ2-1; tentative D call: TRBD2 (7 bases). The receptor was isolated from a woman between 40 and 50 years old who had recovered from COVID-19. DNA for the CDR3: TGCGCCAGCAGCTGGGGGGGCAGCTCCTACAATGAGCAGTTCTTC. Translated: CASSWGGSSYNEQFF.